A selection of T cell receptor beta chains follows, all from one sample in a study of cytotoxic CD8 clonotypes in ibrutinib-treated CLL. Here immunoSEQ multiplex PCR was the method, and the copy in TCRdb shows in-frame clones only, minus some. Among 250,000 to 350,000 clones listed, more than 70% were seen once. Sequenced here: PBMCs, sampled at disease progression, from a patient treated with ibrutinib. All receptors derive from a human donor with chronic lymphocytic leukemia. Each CDR3 is given with its conserved first and last residue. The order of the fields is V gene, J gene, D gene, clone size, CDR3 length, CDR3 protein, CDR3 DNA. The D gene is left open where the match is weak. The size field is filled for only some rows; it gives once, few, many or a size class.

TRBV2	TRBJ2-7	-	few	12	CASSNTPYEQYF	TGTGCCAGCAGCAACACCCCCTACGAGCAGTACTTC
TRBV28	TRBJ1-5	-	few	15	CASRNGQLGRQPQHF	TGTGCCAGCAGAAACGGACAACTGGGTCGTCAGCCCCAGCATTTT
TRBV7-2	TRBJ1-1	TRBD1	-	16	CASSLGRGLMNTEAFF	TGTGCCAGCAGCTTAGGCAGGGGGCTGATGAACACTGAAGCTTTCTTT
TRBV20-1	TRBJ1-1	-	-	11	CSAKGDTEAFF	TGCAGTGCTAAGGGGGACACTGAAGCTTTCTTT
TRBV7-2	TRBJ2-5	TRBD2	-	16	CASSHGRTYPGGTQYF	TGTGCCAGCAGCCACGGACGTACGTACCCGGGGGGGACCCAGTACTTC
TRBV9	TRBJ2-7	-	-	13	CASNGGESYEQYF	TGTGCCAGTAACGGCGGAGAGTCCTACGAGCAGTACTTC
TRBV5-6	TRBJ2-1	-	-	14	CASSLDASYNEQFF	TGTGCCAGCAGCCTGGACGCCTCCTACAATGAGCAGTTCTTC
TRBV11-1	TRBJ2-3	TRBD2	-	15	CASSLVAGGTDTQYF	TGTGCCAGCAGCTTAGTAGCGGGAGGAACAGATACGCAGTATTTT
TRBV7-2	TRBJ2-7	-	-	14	CASSSSGKAYEQYF	TGTGCCAGCAGCTCCTCAGGGAAGGCCTACGAGCAGTACTTC
TRBV7-9	TRBJ1-1	-	-	12	CASSLGGPEAFF	TGTGCCAGCAGCTTAGGAGGACCTGAAGCTTTCTTT
TRBV28	TRBJ1-5	-	-	16	CASSLRLAVGNQPQHF	TGTGCCAGCAGTTTACGTCTGGCAGTAGGCAATCAGCCCCAGCATTTT